The clone carrying this T cell receptor beta chain has at least ten counts. The sample belongs to a study of T cells in Graves' hyperthyroidism and ophthalmopathy. The CDR3 spans 13 residues. Germline-derived CDR1 and CDR2 are LGHDT and YNNKEL (reference sequence). V was pared by 4 bases and J by 6 bases, with 4 bases of the junction left unmatched. Template material for amplifying TCR beta CDR3 regions consisted of RNA transcripts. The study used the HTBI primer set for a first-round RT-PCR of the TCR CDR3. TCRdb re-called the multiplex PCR reads with MiXCR, one entry per CDR3 protein. This table has approximately 740,000 distinct CDR3 sequences, roughly 15% appearing once.

The material sequenced was blood. This receptor was identified in a young woman with Graves' hyperthyroidism. V gene TRBV3-1 combines with J gene TRBJ2-7, with 9 bases matching TRBD2. CDR3 in amino acids: CASSPERGVEQYF. In nucleotides, the CDR3 is TGTGCCAGCAGCCCGGAGCGGGGGGTCGAGCAGTACTTC.